The sequence of this TCR beta chain was determined in a study of cytomegalovirus exposure and HLA in healthy donors. The PCR ran on 60 Vbeta and 13 Jbeta primers. Data came from immunoSEQ multiplex PCR; TCRdb stores just in-frame clones and leaves some out. The table records about 200,000 clones, around 84% of them present only once. CDR3 length: 11 residues. Germline values: CDR1 SGHDN, CDR2 FVKESK. The V and J ends lost 4 bases and 8 bases respectively, with 8 bases between them. Sequencing was done on a sample of PBMCs. The rearrangement joins TRBV14 to TRBJ1-2; no reliable D call. This TCR derives from a man aged 40-50 years in good health and CMV-seropositive. The CDR3 DNA is TGTGCCAGCAGCCGCCGAGGGGGCTACACCTTC. Encoded protein: CASSRRGGYTF.